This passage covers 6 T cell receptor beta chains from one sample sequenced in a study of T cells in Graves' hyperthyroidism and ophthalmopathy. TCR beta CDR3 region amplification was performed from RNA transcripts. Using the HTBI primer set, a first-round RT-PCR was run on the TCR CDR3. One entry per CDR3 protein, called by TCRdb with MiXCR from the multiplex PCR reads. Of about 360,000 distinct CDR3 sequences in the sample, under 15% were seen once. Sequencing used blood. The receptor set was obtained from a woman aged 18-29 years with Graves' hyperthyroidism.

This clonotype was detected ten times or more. CDR3 in amino acids: CASSQSRDLGAQYF. The DNA of the CDR3 is TGCGCCAGCAGCCAAAGCCGGGACCTTGGGGCCCAGTACTTC. V usage is TRBV4-3 and J usage is TRBJ2-5; perhaps D is TRBD1 or TRBD2 (5 bases each). Per the germline V gene, CDR1 is LGHNA and CDR2 is YSLEER. The CDR3 spans 14 residues. The V and J ends lost 2 bases and 9 bases respectively, with 16 bases between them.

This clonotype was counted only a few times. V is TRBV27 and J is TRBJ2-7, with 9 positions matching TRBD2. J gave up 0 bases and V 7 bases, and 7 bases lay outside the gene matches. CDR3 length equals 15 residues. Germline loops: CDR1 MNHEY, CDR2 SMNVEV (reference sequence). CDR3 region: CASISPTSGSYEQYF. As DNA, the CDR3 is TGTGCCAGCATTTCCCCGACTAGCGGCTCCTACGAGCAGTACTTC.

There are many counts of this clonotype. This CDR3 is CASSLITAGGTNEQFF. The CDR3 DNA follows: TGCGCCAGCAGCTTGATAACGGCGGGGGGGACCAATGAGCAGTTCTTC. V is TRBV5-1 and J is TRBJ2-1; 9 bases map to TRBD2. Germline CDR1 reads SGHRS; CDR2 reads YFSETQ. Losses at the gene ends were 1 base for V and 6 bases for J; bases not matched to a gene: 8. CDR3 length equals 16 residues.

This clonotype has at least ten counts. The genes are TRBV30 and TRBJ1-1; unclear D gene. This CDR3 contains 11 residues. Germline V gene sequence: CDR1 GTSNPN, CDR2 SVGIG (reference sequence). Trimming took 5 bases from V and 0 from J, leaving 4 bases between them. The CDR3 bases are TGTGCCTGGCGTTTGAACACTGAAGCTTTCTTT. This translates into CAWRLNTEAFF.

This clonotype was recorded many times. In nucleotides, the CDR3 is TGTGCCAGCAGCCAACGGGGACATATATCGAGCGAGCAGTTCTTC. Translation: CASSQRGHISSEQFF. The rearrangement joins TRBV3-1 to TRBJ2-1; TRBD1 might be the D (6 bases). V was cut by 2 bases and J by 10 bases, with 18 bases left in between. This CDR3 is built from 15 residues. The germline V gene has CDR1 LGHDT and CDR2 YNNKEL (reference sequence).

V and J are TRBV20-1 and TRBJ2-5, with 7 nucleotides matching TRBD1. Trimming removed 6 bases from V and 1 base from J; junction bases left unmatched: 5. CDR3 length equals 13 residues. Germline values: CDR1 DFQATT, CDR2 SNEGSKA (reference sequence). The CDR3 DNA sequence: TGCAGTGCAACGGGACAGAGCCAAGAGACCCAGTACTTC. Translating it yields CSATGQSQETQYF.